This TCR beta chain appears in the sequencing data of a study of cytomegalovirus exposure and HLA in healthy donors (dated by TCRdb to 2015 to 2018). At the level of the whole study: An earlier analysis of about 530 of the donors reported approximately 300 Gb of sequence data and roughly 120 million unique TCR beta sequences obtained from some 200 million T cells. An early release that covered fewer than 800 HLA-typed donors contained 300 to 350 gigabases of sequencing data and 80 million or so unique TCR sequences. Of the roughly 400 genotyped donors, approximately 80% fell in the genetic ancestry cluster associated with self-reported Caucasian donors. The study aimed to test whether signatures of past pathogen exposure could be identified by cataloging public T cell receptors. The study profiled the T cell repertoires of some 610 subjects by immunosequencing and related them to cytomegalovirus serostatus. In addition to the first cohort of around 670 subjects, a separate validation cohort of approximately 110 different subjects was used. High-throughput TCR immunosequencing, statistical association of individual TCRs with disease status, and machine learning were combined to predict cytomegalovirus infection status. A later analysis re-analyzed previously published TCR beta repertoires from roughly 690 donors and added high-resolution HLA genotyping to study TCR occurrence patterns. In the later analysis, no new phenotypic data were used to find candidate immune exposures; instead, reliance was placed on TCR beta sequences and their occurrence across donors. An earlier analysis of fewer than 700 of the donors applied high-throughput TCR beta sequencing to assess whether each TCR beta V gene segment acted as functional or pseudogenic. Donor age, sex, ethnicity and CMV serostatus were collected together with the repertoire data. A later genetic analysis used genome-wide SNP genotypes for about 65% of the 666 donors, treating that subset as a discovery cohort. All discovery cohort repertoires had been generated using a single sequencing platform. Both class I and class II loci were covered by HLA typing, at four-digit resolution. The number of donors typed differed by locus, with 629-630 for A, B, C, DRB1 and DQB1, roughly 520 for DQA1, some 570 for DPA1, and roughly 450 for DPB1. About 5 DR-DQ haplotypes were handled as single units for association and clustering, since linkage in the cohort was strong. Across roughly 420 genotyped donors of the cohort, an average of approximately 240,000 unique TCR beta nucleotide sequences per donor were sequenced, and roughly 17% of those sequences were non-productive. Paper-wide results and their limitations: Immune exposure information for the cohort was limited to CMV serostatus. A later genetic analysis reported fewer N-insertions in productive TCRs among donors in an Asian-associated ancestry cluster than the roughly 720-donor mean. Linkage disequilibrium might explain the correlated functional status among segregating V segments, but an unknown experimental factor could not be excluded. A group of highly shared sequence variants was considered likely to be a technical artifact of the sequencing pipeline. According to a later analysis, TCR association rates differed among HLA loci, with DRB1 alleles showing the most associated TCRs and HLA-C alleles showing the fewest. According to the authors, the approach could potentially be generalized to other disease states and immunological phenotypes. This cohort had only TCR beta chains sequenced, and the lack of alpha or paired-chain data limited which features could be detected. Compared with equally common non-associated chains, HLA-associated TCR beta chains in a later analysis were more clonally expanded and had lower generation probabilities. The study listed 150 to 200 TCR beta chains as associated with cytomegalovirus. A later analysis reported that several top co-occurrence clusters appeared linked to parvovirus B19, influenza, CMV and Epstein-Barr virus. Some IMGT-functional V segments, including TRBV6-2 and TRBV6-3, could not be told apart with the 87-base-pair reads, so those segments were excluded. At a false discovery rate of 0.05, a later analysis linked 15,000 to 20,000 TCR beta sequences to specific HLA alleles. In a later analysis, most CMV-associated TCR beta chains were found to appear HLA-restricted, with HLA associations seemingly driven largely by CMV exposure. In a later genetic analysis, a missense DCLRE1C variant was associated with V-gene and J-gene trimming of TCR beta chains, and the association was replicated in an independent cohort. The classifier was reported to diagnose cytomegalovirus status with high specificity and sensitivity in both the original and validation cohorts. Because counts were too low, about 17 rarely observed V segments, including chromosome 9 orphons, were excluded from the earlier analysis of several hundred of the donors. In an earlier analysis of several hundred of the donors, most TCR beta V segments were observed in productive rearrangements about 90% or about 30% of the time, broadly matching IMGT annotations. While some public TCRs were present in many individuals, most TCR sequences turned up only very rarely across donors. A further reported finding was that TCR beta sequences accurately predicted the HLA-A and HLA-B alleles for most subjects in the first cohort. Because HLA typing was missing for some donors at each locus, association tests included only the typed subset. The presence/absence analyses assumed that sequencing depth was roughly uniform across donors, and that assumption may not be true. Strong co-occurrence of HLA alleles, especially DR and DQ, made assigning TCR associations to individual alleles difficult. A few of the identified cytomegalovirus-associated TCR beta chains were confirmed in vitro to be specific for cytomegalovirus antigens.

The cohort consisted of 600 to 700 healthy bone marrow donors. Cohort members were all nominally healthy when sampled, although unrecorded immune exposures were likely present. The donor was CMV seropositive and belonged to the group of 250 to 300 seropositive cohort members. Each donor provided a peripheral blood sample, and peripheral blood mononuclear cells were used for TCR beta sequencing. The Qiagen DNeasy Blood Extraction Kit was used to extract genomic DNA from the blood cell samples. Taken from the germline V gene (reference sequence), the CDR1 and CDR2 loops are LNHDA and SQIVND. Trimmed from V: 3 bases; trimmed from J: 6 bases; junction bases lacking a gene match: 15. The CDR3 measures 17 amino acids from cysteine to phenylalanine. Only the CDR3 DNA is retained, 51 bases long and in frame from the first base. Receptor amplification or capture employed the immunoSEQ multiplex PCR assay. For the multiplex PCR, a mixture combining 60 forward primers for TCR Vbeta segments and 13 reverse primers for TCR Jbeta segments was used. The CDR3 region of rearranged TCR beta genes was amplified from genomic DNA with a multiplex PCR assay. The Illumina HiSeq System was used to sequence the amplified TCR beta libraries as 87-base-pair reads. The authors' analysis ran thus. Across the 500 to 850 repertoires, a later analysis counted 80 million or so unique TCR beta chains, around 10 million of which were shared by at least two donors. Raw reads were error-corrected and collapsed into unique sequences with a nearest-neighbor algorithm that merged closely related sequences to remove PCR and sequencing errors. To assign V, D and J gene segments, CDR3 sequences were aligned to IMGT reference sequences. For a sequence to be retained, a match of at least six nucleotides to both a V gene segment and a J gene segment was required. Rearrangements were called productive when the CDR3 lacked stop codons and stayed in frame with V and J; all others were non-productive. Following IMGT convention, CDR3 was defined as the stretch from the second conserved V-encoded cysteine to the conserved J-encoded phenylalanine. The earlier analysis of a few hundred of the donors excluded any sequence lacking an unambiguous match to a single V gene segment. An earlier analysis of 587 of the donors classified V segments as functional when productive rearrangements were above 56.7% and as segregating when the standard deviation between donors was above 5%. To diagnose cytomegalovirus status from the catalog of TCR beta chain sequences, a statistical classification framework was built. A later analysis assigned V and J genes by comparing TCR nucleotide sequences with IMGT/GENE-DB human TR gene sequences. A later analysis assigned CDR3 sequences and most-parsimonious VDJ recombination scenarios with the TCRdist pipeline. In a later analysis, each TCR beta chain was defined by its CDR3 amino acid sequence together with its V-gene family, and reads lacking a unique V-gene family were excluded. To address suspected cross-contamination and a sequencing artifact, a later analysis removed over 500 highly shared, low-generation-probability nucleotide sequences. In a later analysis, a clonal expansion index for each public chain was calculated from normalized within-repertoire ranks of inferred template counts. In a later analysis, generation probabilities were computed with a VDJ recombination model fitted to out-of-frame rearrangements, and the resulting probabilities were checked against IGoR. In a later analysis, hypergeometric tests were used to score TCR-TCR, TCR-HLA and TCR-CMV co-occurrence, with a repertoire-size bias correction applied to TCR pairs. A later analysis estimated false discovery rates by permuting HLA or CMV assignments 20 times. In a later analysis, co-occurring TCRs were grouped with DBSCAN, and TCRdist sequence similarity was added when clustering was performed within HLA-allele-positive subsets. Repertoires with fewer than 30,000 or more than 120,000 public chains, plus five repertoires with anomalous nucleotide sharing, were excluded from co-occurrence clustering. As stored in TCRdb, this immuneACCESS dataset retains in-frame rearrangements with V and J assigned. A fraction of the clones does not appear; measured against another copy, unresolved V genes explain less than half of the discrepancy, and the remainder lacks a known reason. V and J calls and clone size are given by that table; D and trimming were obtained from the DNA. The sample table holds some 150,000 clones, of which about four fifths were seen once. The ten largest clonotypes hold approximately 6% of the sample.

A word on this clone: Its binding antigen is unknown. No per-base quality is available; no much larger clone lies one base away.

The rearrangement combines TRBV19 with TRBJ1-2; TRBD1 agrees with 8 junctional bases. Material: PBMCs. This clonotype was obtained from a man aged 45 to 65 in good health and CMV-seropositive. CDR3 loop: CASSMGDRGSFRNGYTF. In nucleotide form, the sequence is TGTGCCAGTAGTATGGGCGACAGGGGCTCTTTTAGGAATGGCTACACCTTC. The full variable domain, with segments outside the CDR3 supplied by the reference TRBV19 and TRBJ1-2 proteins, appears as DGGITQSPKYLFRKEGQNVTLSCEQNLNHDAMYWYRQDPGQGLRLIYYSQIVNDFQKGDIAEGYSVSREKKESFPLTVTSAQKNPTAFYLCASSMGDRGSFRNGYTFGSGTRLTVV.